A selection of T cell receptor beta chains follows, all from one sample in a study of beta chain features in type 1 diabetes. Libraries were prepared by immunoSEQ multiplex PCR; TCRdb keeps only in-frame clonotypes and omits some of them. The sample carries tens of thousands of clones, approximately 53% recorded once. Source material: stem cell memory CD4+ T cells from blood. These receptors were obtained from a man younger than 45 with type 1 diabetes. CDR3s include the opening cysteine and the closing phenylalanine or tryptophan. The D gene is left open where the match is weak. The size field is filled for only some rows; it gives once, few, many or a size class.

>NA|TRBJ2-1|NA|TRBV5-1
TGCGCCAGCAGCTTCCAGGGGACCTACAATGAGCAGTTCTTC
CASSFQGTYNEQFF
>NA|TRBJ2-5|TRBD2|TRBV9
TGTGCCAGCAGCGGGGCTAGCGGGAAAGAGACCCAGTACTTC
CASSGASGKETQYF
>NA|TRBJ1-3|TRBD1|TRBV6-1
TGTGCCAGCAGTGCGACCGGACAGGGAAGCCGAAACACCATATATTTT
CASSATGQGSRNTIYF
>NA|TRBJ1-5|NA|TRBV12-2
TGTGCAAGTCGCTTACGGGGGACAGGCCATCAGCCCCAGCATTTT
CASRLRGTGHQPQHF
>NA|TRBJ1-1|NA|TRBV11-2
TGTGCCAGCAGCTTGGGGCAGGGAACTGAAGCTTTCTTT
CASSLGQGTEAFF
>NA|TRBJ2-2|NA|TRBV11-2
TGTGCCAGCAGCTTAGCTGGTACGAGGGCCGGGGAGCTGTTTTTT
CASSLAGTRAGELFF
>NA|TRBJ1-2|NA|TRBV7-9
TGTGCCAGCAGCCCGGGACCAACCTGGGGGGATGGCTACACCTTC
CASSPGPTWGDGYTF
>NA|TRBJ2-2|TRBD1|TRBV5-8
TGTGCCAGCAACCGACAGGGAGCGAACACCGGGGAGCTGTTTTTT
CASNRQGANTGELFF
>few|TRBJ1-2|NA|TRBV27
TGTGCCAGCAGTTTTGGCCAAAACTATGGCTACACCTTC
CASSFGQNYGYTF
>NA|TRBJ1-2|NA|TRBV7-9
TGTGCCAGCAGCTTAGAGCAGGCCTCAAACTATGGCTACACCTTC
CASSLEQASNYGYTF
>NA|TRBJ1-1|NA|TRBV9
TGTGCCAGCAGCCCAAGAGGGCGGATGAACACTGAAGCTTTCTTT
CASSPRGRMNTEAFF
>NA|TRBJ1-4|TRBD1|TRBV5-1
TGCGCCAGCAGCGCAACAGGGGATGCTACTGAAAAACTGTTTTTT
CASSATGDATEKLFF
>NA|TRBJ2-3|TRBD2|TRBV25-1
TGTGCCAGCAGTGACTATGCGGGGGGGTCAGATACGCAGTATTTT
CASSDYAGGSDTQYF
>NA|TRBJ1-1|NA|TRBV21-1
TGTGCCAGCAGCCCTTGGGAGACAAACACTGAAGCTTTCTTT
CASSPWETNTEAFF
>NA|TRBJ1-1|NA|TRBV6-5
TGTGCCAGCAGTTACTCTGGGCTCACTTTCTTT
CASSYSGLTFF
>NA|TRBJ2-7|TRBD2|TRBV6-6
TGTGCCAGCAGTTACTCTCCTAGCGGGATTGTCGAGCAGTACTTC
CASSYSPSGIVEQYF
>NA|TRBJ2-5|NA|TRBV5-1
TGCGCCAGCAGCGAGCAGGGGAGTGAGACCCAGTACTTC
CASSEQGSETQYF
>NA|TRBJ1-5|NA|TRBV7-2
TGTGTCAGCAGCTTCGGTCGGGATCAGCCCCAGCATTTT
CVSSFGRDQPQHF
>NA|TRBJ1-5|TRBD1|TRBV6-1
TGTGCCAGCAGTGAAATCAAGGGGGCTAATGGTCAGCCCCAGCATTTT
CASSEIKGANGQPQHF
>few|TRBJ2-1|TRBD1|TRBV29-1
TGCAGCGTTGAGATTGGGACAGGGCTCAATGAGCAGTTCTTC
CSVEIGTGLNEQFF
>NA|TRBJ1-5|TRBD1|TRBV19
TGTGCCAGTAGTATAGAGGGACAGGCCTACAATCAGCCCCAGCATTTT
CASSIEGQAYNQPQHF
>NA|TRBJ2-2|TRBD2|TRBV5-1
TGCGCCAGCAGCGGGAGCGGGAGAGGGACCGGGGAGCTGTTTTTT
CASSGSGRGTGELFF
>NA|TRBJ1-6|TRBD1|TRBV5-6
TGTGCCAGCAGTTTTAACCCGGACAGGGGTTCACCCCTCCACTTT
CASSFNPDRGSPLHF
>NA|TRBJ2-3|TRBD1|TRBV5-1
TGCGCCAGCAGAACCGGGACAGGGGTTTCAGATACGCAGTATTTT
CASRTGTGVSDTQYF
>NA|TRBJ1-1|NA|TRBV5-1
TGCGCCAGCAGCGCCAATACAGCGAACACTGAAGCTTTCTTT
CASSANTANTEAFF
>NA|TRBJ2-5|NA|TRBV2
TGTGCCAGCAGTGGAAGGATGCGGGAGACCCAGTACTTC
CASSGRMRETQYF
>NA|TRBJ2-2|NA|TRBV2
TGTGCCAGCAGAGGGGAAGCCGGGGAGCTGTTTTTT
CASRGEAGELFF